This T cell receptor beta chain came from a study of T cell responses to AZD1222 COVID-19 vaccine. At the level of the study: Second-dose timings of about 4 or about 12 weeks were pooled.

Method: immunoSEQ multiplex PCR; TCRdb's copy keeps in-frame clones and lacks some. There are roughly 120,000 clones in the sample; around 87% occur only once, and approximately 1.1% lies in the top ten. As for this clone: Its antigen is unidentified.

The CDR3 sequence is 14 residues long. From germline, CDR1 is SEHNR and CDR2 FQNEAQ (reference sequence). V lost 5 bases and J lost 2, with 13 bases in between. Overall study findings and caveats: Donors skewed white British and female; clonal diversity was possibly underestimated. Of the AZD1222 recipients, only 5 or 6 were seropositive at baseline. There were vaccine-associated CD4 TCRs across spike, dominant at 160-218 and 743-854.

Sequences were derived from peripheral blood, sampled on day 0 of AZD1222 vaccination. This receptor was identified in an adult in good health. The J gene is TRBJ2-7, the V gene TRBV7-9; D is tentatively TRBD1 or TRBD2 (5 bases each). CDR3 nucleotide sequence: TGTGCCAGCAGCACCCGGGACCCCGCCTACGAGCAGTACTTC. As protein: CASSTRDPAYEQYF.